This T cell receptor (beta chain) emerged from a study of shared clonotypes between healthy human individuals. Germline CDR1 reads MDHEN; CDR2 reads SYDVKM. This CDR3 is built from 15 residues. The V end lost 8 bases, the J end lost 1 base, and 18 bases lay between the germline ends. Original data processing: As immunoSEQ supplied junction-only sequences (without quality scores), filtering differed. This table comes from immunoSEQ multiplex PCR, and its TCRdb copy is limited to in-frame clones, with some not included. V and J calls and clone size follow that table, whereas D and trimming were derived from the DNA. The table includes roughly 650,000 clones, 90% to 97% detected once. Positive CCR7 selection of CD45RO-negative cells yielded the naive CD8 cells, and terminally differentiated effector memory CD45RA+ cells were excluded.

Sequenced sample: naive CD8+ T cells sorted from blood. This rearrangement joins TRBV28 to TRBJ2-7; TRBD1 is a possible D gene (6 bases). The clonotype originates from a woman in her twenties or thirties in good health. The CDR3 DNA reads TGTGCCAGCGGATCTTACAGGGTGGGGTCCTACGAGCAGTACTTC. Its translation: CASGSYRVGSYEQYF.